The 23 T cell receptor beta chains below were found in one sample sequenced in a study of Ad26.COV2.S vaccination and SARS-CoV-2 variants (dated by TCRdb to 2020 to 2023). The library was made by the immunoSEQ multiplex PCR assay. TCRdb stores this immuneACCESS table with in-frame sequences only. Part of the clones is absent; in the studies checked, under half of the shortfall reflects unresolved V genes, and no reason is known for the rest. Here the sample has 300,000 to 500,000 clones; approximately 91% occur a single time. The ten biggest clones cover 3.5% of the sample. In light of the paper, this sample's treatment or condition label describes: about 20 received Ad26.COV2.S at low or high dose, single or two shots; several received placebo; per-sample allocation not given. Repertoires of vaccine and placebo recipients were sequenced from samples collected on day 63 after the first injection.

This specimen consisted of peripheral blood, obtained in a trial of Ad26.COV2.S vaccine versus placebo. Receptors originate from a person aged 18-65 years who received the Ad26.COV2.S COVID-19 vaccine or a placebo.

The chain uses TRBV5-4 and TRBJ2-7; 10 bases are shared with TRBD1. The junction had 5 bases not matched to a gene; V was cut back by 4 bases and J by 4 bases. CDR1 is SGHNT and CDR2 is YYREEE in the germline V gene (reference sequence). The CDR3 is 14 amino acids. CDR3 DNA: TGTGCCAGCAGCGGGGGACAGGGGCCATACGAGCAGTACTTC. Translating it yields CASSGGQGPYEQYF.

The CDR3 reads CASSKGHCSWFTADTQYF. CDR3 in DNA: TGTGCCAGCAGCAAAGGTCACTGTAGCTGGTTTACGGCAGATACGCAGTATTTT. This rearrangement joins TRBV21-1 to TRBJ2-3; the D call of TRBD2 is as the table states it, not checked on the DNA. TRBV21-1 is reported as a pseudogene. This CDR3 is built from 18 residues.

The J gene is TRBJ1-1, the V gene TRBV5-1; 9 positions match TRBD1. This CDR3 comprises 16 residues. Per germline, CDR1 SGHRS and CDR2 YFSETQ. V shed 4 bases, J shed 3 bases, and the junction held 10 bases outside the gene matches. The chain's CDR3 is CASSPQTGGGYTEAFF. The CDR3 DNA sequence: TGCGCCAGCAGCCCCCAGACAGGGGGTGGGTACACTGAAGCTTTCTTT.

CDR3 bases: TGTGCCAGCAGTTTTCGGATGAACACTGAAGCTTTCTTT. It is translated as CASSFRMNTEAFF. The chain has TRBV12-3 or TRBV12-4 and TRBJ1-1; D unclear. V was pared by 3 bases and J by 0 bases, with 5 bases between. CDR3 length: 13 amino acids.

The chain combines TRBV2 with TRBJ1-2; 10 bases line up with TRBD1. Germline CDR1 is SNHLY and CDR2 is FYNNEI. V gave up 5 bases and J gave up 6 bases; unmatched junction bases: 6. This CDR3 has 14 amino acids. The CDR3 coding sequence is TGTGCCAGCAGTCTTTTGACAGGGGGCAATGGCTACACCTTC. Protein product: CASSLLTGGNGYTF.

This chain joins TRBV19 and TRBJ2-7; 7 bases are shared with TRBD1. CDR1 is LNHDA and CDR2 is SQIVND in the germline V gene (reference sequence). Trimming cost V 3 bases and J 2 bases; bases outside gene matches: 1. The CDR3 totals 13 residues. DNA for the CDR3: TGTGCCAGTAGTATGGGACAGACCTACGAGCAGTACTTC. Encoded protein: CASSMGQTYEQYF.

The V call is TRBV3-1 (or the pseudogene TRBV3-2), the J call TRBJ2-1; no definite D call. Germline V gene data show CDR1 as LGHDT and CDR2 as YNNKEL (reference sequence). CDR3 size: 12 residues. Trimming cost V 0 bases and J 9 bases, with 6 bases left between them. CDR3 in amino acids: CASSQEVTEQFF. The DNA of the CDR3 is TGTGCCAGCAGCCAAGAGGTGACTGAGCAGTTCTTC.

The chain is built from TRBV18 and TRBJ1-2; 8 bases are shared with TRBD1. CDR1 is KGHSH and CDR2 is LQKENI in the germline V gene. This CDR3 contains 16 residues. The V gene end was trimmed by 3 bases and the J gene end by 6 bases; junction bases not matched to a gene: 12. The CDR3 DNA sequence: TGTGCCAGCTCACCCAGCTACAGGGGGGTAATTGATGGCTACACCTTC. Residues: CASSPSYRGVIDGYTF. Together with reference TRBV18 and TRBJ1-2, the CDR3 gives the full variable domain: NAGVMQNPRHLVRRRGQEARLRCSPMKGHSHVYWYRQLPEEGLKFMVYLQKENIIDESGMPKERFSAEFPKEGPSILRIQQVVRGDSAAYFCASSPSYRGVIDGYTFGSGTRLTVV.

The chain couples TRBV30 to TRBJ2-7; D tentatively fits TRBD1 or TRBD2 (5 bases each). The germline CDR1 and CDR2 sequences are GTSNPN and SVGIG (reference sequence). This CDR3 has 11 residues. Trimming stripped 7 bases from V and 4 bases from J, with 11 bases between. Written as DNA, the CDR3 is TGTGCCTTCGAGGGGAGTTACGAGCAGTACTTC. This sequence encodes CAFEGSYEQYF.

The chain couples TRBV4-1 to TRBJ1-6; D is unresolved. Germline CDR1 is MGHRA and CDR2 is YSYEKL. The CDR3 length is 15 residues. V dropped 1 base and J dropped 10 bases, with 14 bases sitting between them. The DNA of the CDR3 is TGCGCCAGCAGCCAAGGCAAGATCCCCGGGTCACCCCTCCACTTT. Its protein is CASSQGKIPGSPLHF.

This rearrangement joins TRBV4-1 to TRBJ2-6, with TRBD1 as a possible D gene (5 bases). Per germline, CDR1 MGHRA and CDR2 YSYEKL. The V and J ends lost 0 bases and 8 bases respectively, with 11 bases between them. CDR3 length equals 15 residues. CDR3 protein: CASSQDLGVTNVLTF. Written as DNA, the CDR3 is TGCGCCAGCAGCCAAGATTTAGGGGTTACCAACGTCCTGACTTTC.

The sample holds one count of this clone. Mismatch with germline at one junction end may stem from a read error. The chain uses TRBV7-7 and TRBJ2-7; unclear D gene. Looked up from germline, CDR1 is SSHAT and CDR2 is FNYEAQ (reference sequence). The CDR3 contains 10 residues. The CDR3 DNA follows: TGTGCCAGCAGCTTACTCCGTGTGGACTTC. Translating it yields CASSLLRVDF.

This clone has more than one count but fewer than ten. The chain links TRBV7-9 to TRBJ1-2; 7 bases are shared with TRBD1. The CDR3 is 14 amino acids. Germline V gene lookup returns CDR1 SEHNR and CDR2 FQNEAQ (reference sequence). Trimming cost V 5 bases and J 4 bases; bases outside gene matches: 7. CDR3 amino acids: CASSGSTGLYGYTF. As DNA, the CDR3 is TGTGCCAGCAGCGGCTCGACAGGGCTCTATGGCTACACCTTC.

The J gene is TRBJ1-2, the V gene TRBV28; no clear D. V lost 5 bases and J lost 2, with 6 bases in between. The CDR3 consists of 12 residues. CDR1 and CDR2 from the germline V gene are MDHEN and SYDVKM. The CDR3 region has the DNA TGTGCCAGCAGTCTCCGAAACTATGGCTACACCTTC. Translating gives CASSLRNYGYTF.

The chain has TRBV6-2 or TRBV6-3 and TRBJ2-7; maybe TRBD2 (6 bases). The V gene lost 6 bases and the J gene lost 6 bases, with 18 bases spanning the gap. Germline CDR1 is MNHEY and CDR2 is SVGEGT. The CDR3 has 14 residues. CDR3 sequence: CASSSEFGGIEQYF. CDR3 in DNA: TGTGCCAGCAGCTCTGAGTTTGGGGGGATCGAGCAGTACTTC.

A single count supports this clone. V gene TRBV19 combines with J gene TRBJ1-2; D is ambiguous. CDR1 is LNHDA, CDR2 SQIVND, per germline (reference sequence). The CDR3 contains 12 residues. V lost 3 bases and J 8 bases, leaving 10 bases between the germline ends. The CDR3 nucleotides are TGTGCCAGTAGTATTAGGATGGACGGCTACACCTTC. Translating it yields CASSIRMDGYTF.

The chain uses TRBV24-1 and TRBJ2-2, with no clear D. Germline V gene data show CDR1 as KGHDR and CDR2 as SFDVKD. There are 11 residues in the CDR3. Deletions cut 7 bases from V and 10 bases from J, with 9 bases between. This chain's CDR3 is CATRDRMELFF. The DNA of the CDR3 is TGTGCCACCAGGGATAGGATGGAGCTGTTTTTT.

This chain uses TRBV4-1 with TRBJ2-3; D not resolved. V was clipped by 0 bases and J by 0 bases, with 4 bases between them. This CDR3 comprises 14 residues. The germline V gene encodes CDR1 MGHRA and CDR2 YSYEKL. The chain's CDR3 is CASSQDGSTDTQYF. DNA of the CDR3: TGCGCCAGCAGCCAAGATGGGAGCACAGATACGCAGTATTTT.

The CDR3 reads CASSPLRGRDTEAFF. CDR3 sequence (DNA): TGTGCCAGCTCACCACTACGGGGCAGGGACACTGAAGCTTTCTTT. V usage is TRBV18 and J usage is TRBJ1-1, with a weak D call TRBD1 (5 bases). CDR1 is KGHSH, CDR2 LQKENI, per germline. This CDR3 comprises 15 residues. The V end was cut by 1 base, the J end by 3 bases, with 12 bases between.

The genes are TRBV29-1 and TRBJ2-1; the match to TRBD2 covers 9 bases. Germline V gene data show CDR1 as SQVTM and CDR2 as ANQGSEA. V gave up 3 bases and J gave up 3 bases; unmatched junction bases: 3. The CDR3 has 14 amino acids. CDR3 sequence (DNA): TGCAGCGTTGATGGGACTAGCTTCTACAATGAGCAGTTCTTC. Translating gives CSVDGTSFYNEQFF.

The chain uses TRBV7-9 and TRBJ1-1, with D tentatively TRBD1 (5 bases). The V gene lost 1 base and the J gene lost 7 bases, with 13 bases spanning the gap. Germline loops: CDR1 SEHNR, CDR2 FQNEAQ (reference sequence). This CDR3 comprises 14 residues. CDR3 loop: CASSLGSDSNEAFF. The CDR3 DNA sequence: TGTGCCAGCAGCTTAGGAAGCGACAGTAATGAAGCTTTCTTT.

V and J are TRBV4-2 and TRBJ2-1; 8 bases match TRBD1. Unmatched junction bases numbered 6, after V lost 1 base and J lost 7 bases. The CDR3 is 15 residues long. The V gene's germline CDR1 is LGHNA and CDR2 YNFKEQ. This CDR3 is CASSQGPGGKNEQFF. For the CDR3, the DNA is TGTGCCAGCAGCCAAGGTCCAGGGGGCAAAAATGAGCAGTTCTTC.

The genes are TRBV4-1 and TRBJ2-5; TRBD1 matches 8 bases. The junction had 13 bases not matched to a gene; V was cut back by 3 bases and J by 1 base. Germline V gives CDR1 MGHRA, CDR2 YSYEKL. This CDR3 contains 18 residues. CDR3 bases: TGCGCCAGCAGCCAGGGCCGACAGGGGCGCCGCATCCAAGAGACCCAGTACTTC. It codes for CASSQGRQGRRIQETQYF.